This note documents a single T cell receptor (beta chain) sequence. These data originate in a study of blood T cells in healthy people across ages. It was with a sample-barcoded 5' primer and a J-beta primer mix that a second PCR of roughly 6 to 12 cycles was run. TCRdb recomputed calls from the 5' RACE reads with MiXCR, one row per CDR3 protein. The table records 1 million or so distinct CDR3 sequences, around 25% of them present only once. V was cut by 5 bases and J by 4 bases, with 6 bases left in between. The CDR3 covers 12 residues. The germline V gene encodes CDR1 SGHTA and CDR2 FQGNSA. This sample also belongs to another study, concerning T cells of mothers and their children.

The J gene is TRBJ1-5, the V gene TRBV7-2; D not certain. This TCR came from a girl aged 2-10 years in good health. The sequenced material came from blood. For the CDR3, the DNA is TGTGCCAGCAGCACCTCAAATCAGCCCCAGCATTTT. Translating gives CASSTSNQPQHF.